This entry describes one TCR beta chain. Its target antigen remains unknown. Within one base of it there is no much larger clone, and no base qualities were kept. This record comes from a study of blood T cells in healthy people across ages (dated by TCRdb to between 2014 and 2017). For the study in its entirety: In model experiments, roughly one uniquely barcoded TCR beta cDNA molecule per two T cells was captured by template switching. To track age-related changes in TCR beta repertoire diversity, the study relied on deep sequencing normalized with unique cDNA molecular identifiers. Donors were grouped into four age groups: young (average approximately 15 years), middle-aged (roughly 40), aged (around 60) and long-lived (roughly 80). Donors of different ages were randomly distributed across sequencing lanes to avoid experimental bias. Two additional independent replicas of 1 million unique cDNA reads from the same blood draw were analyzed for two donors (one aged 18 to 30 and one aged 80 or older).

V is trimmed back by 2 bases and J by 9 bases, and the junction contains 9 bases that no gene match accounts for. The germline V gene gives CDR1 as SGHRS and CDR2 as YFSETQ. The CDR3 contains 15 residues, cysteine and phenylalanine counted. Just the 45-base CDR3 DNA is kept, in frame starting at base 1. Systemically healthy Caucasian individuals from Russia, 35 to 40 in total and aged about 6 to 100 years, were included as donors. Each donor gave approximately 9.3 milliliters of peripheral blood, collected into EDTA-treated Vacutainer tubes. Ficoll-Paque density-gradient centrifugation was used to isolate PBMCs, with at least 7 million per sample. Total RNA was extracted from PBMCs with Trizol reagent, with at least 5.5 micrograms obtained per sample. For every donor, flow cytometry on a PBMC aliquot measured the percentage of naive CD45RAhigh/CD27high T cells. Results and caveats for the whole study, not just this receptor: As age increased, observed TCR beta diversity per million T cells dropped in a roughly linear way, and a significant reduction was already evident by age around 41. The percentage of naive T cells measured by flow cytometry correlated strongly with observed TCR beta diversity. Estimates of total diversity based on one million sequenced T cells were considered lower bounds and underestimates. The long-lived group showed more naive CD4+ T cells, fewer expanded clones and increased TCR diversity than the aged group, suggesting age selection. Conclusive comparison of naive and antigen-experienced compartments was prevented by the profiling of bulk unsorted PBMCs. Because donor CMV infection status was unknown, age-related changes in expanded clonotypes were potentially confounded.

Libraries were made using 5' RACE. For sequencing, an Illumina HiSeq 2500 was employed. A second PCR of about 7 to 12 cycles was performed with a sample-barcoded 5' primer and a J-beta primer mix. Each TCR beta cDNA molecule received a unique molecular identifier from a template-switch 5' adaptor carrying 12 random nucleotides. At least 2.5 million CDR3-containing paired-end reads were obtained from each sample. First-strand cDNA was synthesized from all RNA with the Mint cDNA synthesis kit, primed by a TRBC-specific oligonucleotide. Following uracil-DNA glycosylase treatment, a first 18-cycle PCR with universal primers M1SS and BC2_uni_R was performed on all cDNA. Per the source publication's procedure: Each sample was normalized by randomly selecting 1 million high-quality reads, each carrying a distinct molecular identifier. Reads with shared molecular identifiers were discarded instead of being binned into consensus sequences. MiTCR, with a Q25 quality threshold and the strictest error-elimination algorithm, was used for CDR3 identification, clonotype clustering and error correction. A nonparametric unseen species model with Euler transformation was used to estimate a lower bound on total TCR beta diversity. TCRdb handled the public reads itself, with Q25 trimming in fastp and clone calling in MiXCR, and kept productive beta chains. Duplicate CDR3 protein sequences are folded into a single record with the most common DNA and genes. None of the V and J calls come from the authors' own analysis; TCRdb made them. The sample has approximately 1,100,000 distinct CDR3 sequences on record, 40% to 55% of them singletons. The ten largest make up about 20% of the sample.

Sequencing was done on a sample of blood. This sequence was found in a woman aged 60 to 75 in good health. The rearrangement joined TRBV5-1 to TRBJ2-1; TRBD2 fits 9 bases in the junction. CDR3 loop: CASSLAGTSNTEQFF. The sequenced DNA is TGCGCCAGCAGCTTAGCCGGGACTAGCAACACTGAGCAGTTCTTC.